This entry lists 6 T cell receptor beta chains sequenced from one sample in a study of vaccination effects on CD4 cells after COVID-19. Their antigens remain unidentified. Profiled with immunoSEQ multiplex PCR; TCRdb holds only in-frame clones, not every one. The table shows 28,000 or so clones, with about four fifths occurring only once. CD4+ T cells specific for antigen were expanded with viral peptide pools by the ViraFEST assay before sequencing. The authors isolated CD4+ T cells after more than eight days of culture. It was two doses of either the BNT162b2 or mRNA-1273 vaccine that participants received. The sequenced sample was CD4+ T cells from PBMCs cultured with HCoV-NL63 spike peptides, obtained after COVID-19 vaccination. Receptors originate from a human donor who received a COVID-19 vaccine. Some clones in this sample may be carry-over from other donors' samples.

The rearrangement uses TRBV12-3 or TRBV12-4 and TRBJ1-5, with D possibly being TRBD1 (5 bases). This CDR3 comprises 12 residues. Between the trimmed V and J ends, which lost 8 bases and 9 bases, there was a span of 14 bases. CDR3 loop: CASQWGTLPQHF. Here the CDR3 DNA reads TGTGCCAGCCAATGGGGGACGTTGCCCCAGCATTTT.

The CDR3 DNA is TGTGCCAGCAGCCCCAATCCGAGGACGAGGAACACCGGGGAGCTGTTTTTT. This codes for CASSPNPRTRNTGELFF. The chain uses TRBV7-3 and TRBJ2-2; D is uncertain. This CDR3 is built from 17 residues. Germline assignment: CDR1 SGHTA and CDR2 FQGTGA. With 5 bases removed from V and 1 base from J, the gap between germline ends came to 17 bases.

This CDR3 is CATSDQGRRGGGELFF. Here the CDR3 DNA reads TGTGCCACCAGTGACCAAGGACGCCGGGGGGGCGGGGAGCTGTTTTTT. The gene calls are TRBV24-1 and TRBJ2-2, with 8 bases fitting TRBD2. This CDR3 has 16 amino acids. Per germline, CDR1 KGHDR and CDR2 SFDVKD. The V and J ends lost 4 bases and 7 bases, in that order; junction bases with no gene match: 10.

J is TRBJ2-5 and V is TRBV24-1, with D hard to call. Trimming took off 5 bases at V and 1 base at J, with 13 bases between the two ends. CDR3 length: 15 amino acids. Germline lookup yields CDR1 KGHDR and CDR2 SFDVKD. CDR3 protein: CATSAKTLLQETQYF. CDR3 coding DNA: TGTGCCACCAGTGCTAAGACACTACTCCAAGAGACCCAGTACTTC.

The chain couples TRBV5-5 to TRBJ1-4; tentative D call: TRBD1 (5 bases). The CDR3 covers 14 residues. V lost 0 bases and J lost 8, with 11 bases in between. From germline, CDR1 is SGHKS and CDR2 YYEKEE (reference sequence). CDR3 DNA: TGTGCCAGCAGCTTGGAGGGGAGAGGCGAAAAACTGTTTTTT. Translated, it gives CASSLEGRGEKLFF.

The V and J genes are TRBV7-8 and TRBJ2-5; D unresolved. The ends were cut back, 7 bases at V and 7 bases at J, with 16 bases in the middle. The CDR3 spans 13 residues. Looked up from germline, CDR1 is SGHVS and CDR2 is FQNEAQ. The CDR3: CASTRQGIGTQYF. The CDR3 nucleotides read TGTGCCAGCACCAGACAAGGGATCGGGACCCAGTACTTC.